These 15 T cell receptor beta chains share one sample of origin, sequenced in a study of spatial heterogeneity in lung cancer (dated by TCRdb to about 2019). Libraries were prepared through 5' RACE. Instrument used: NextSeq 500. The public reads were quality trimmed at Q25 with fastp and then assembled into clones with MiXCR by TCRdb, keeping productive beta chains. Each record represents a unique CDR3 protein, reported with the most common genes and DNA among its rows. Counted in this sample were 9,500 to 12,000 distinct CDR3 sequences; 10% of them appeared once. The top ten hold under 35% of the sample. This sample's time point label indicates: blood at routine non-recurrence follow-up after resection. The sequences come from PBMCs, collected at follow-up. These receptors all come from a female donor with early-stage non-small cell lung cancer.

The chain joins TRBV6-5 to TRBJ2-2; TRBD1 is a possible D gene (6 bases). V was clipped by 4 bases and J by 7 bases, with 16 bases between them. This CDR3 spans 15 amino acids. CDR1 is MNHEY and CDR2 is SVGAGI in the germline V gene. The CDR3 nucleotides read TGTGCCAGCAGTTCGGTCAGGGGTAGAGACGGGGAGCTGTTTTTT. Translation: CASSSVRGRDGELFF.

This clonotype is labeled as medium-sized. The chain has TRBV7-9 and TRBJ2-1, with D hard to call. The CDR3 extends over 14 amino acids. The germline V gene encodes CDR1 SEHNR and CDR2 FQNEAQ (reference sequence). V gave up 3 bases and J gave up 8 bases, with 14 bases separating them. CDR3 sequence: CASSLDLSSDEQFF. CDR3 nucleotide sequence: TGTGCCAGCAGCTTGGACCTATCGTCGGATGAGCAGTTCTTC.

This clonotype was counted at least ten times. The chain links TRBV11-2 to TRBJ2-1; D is possibly TRBD1 (6 bases). Germline V gives CDR1 SGHAT, CDR2 FQNNGV. The CDR3 length is 15 residues. Trimming took 1 base from V and 7 from J, leaving 14 bases between them. This chain's CDR3 is CASSLANRQVNEQFF. In DNA, the CDR3 is TGTGCCAGCAGCTTAGCCAACCGACAGGTGAATGAGCAGTTCTTC.

The J gene is TRBJ2-7, the V gene TRBV27; perhaps TRBD2 as D (5 bases). Germline CDR1 is MNHEY and CDR2 is SMNVEV (reference sequence). Trimming left V 2 bases short and J 3 bases short, with 14 bases between. CDR3 length: 15 residues. CDR3 sequence (DNA): TGTGCCAGCAGTTTAGGTCTCGGAGGCCTCTACGAGCAGTACTTC. Translated: CASSLGLGGLYEQYF.

This chain joins TRBV6-1 and TRBJ2-2; the D gene is possibly TRBD1 (7 bases). The germline V and J ends were trimmed by 6 bases and 5 bases, with 13 bases remaining between them. Germline V gives CDR1 MNHNS, CDR2 SASEGT. This CDR3 contains 14 residues. This chain's CDR3 is CASSGQEGTGELFF. CDR3 DNA: TGTGCCAGCAGCGGACAGGAGGGAACCGGGGAGCTGTTTTTT.

This clonotype was recorded many times. V is TRBV10-3 and J is TRBJ1-2, with 9 bases matching TRBD1. The length of the CDR3 is 15 residues. Trimming at V came to 5 bases and at J to 4 bases, leaving 8 bases not matched to a gene. CDR1 and CDR2 from the germline V gene are ENHRY and SYGVKD. The CDR3 loop reads CAISKTGGAGYGYTF. CDR3 nucleotides: TGTGCCATCAGTAAAACAGGGGGCGCAGGCTATGGCTACACCTTC.

The table lists this clonotype with many counts. The gene calls are TRBV10-3 and TRBJ2-5; 9 bases are shared with TRBD2. CDR1 and CDR2 from the germline V gene are ENHRY and SYGVKD. V trimming: 4 bases; J trimming: 2 bases; junction bases outside the gene matches: 5. The CDR3 contains 15 residues. CDR3 sequence: CAISGAGGRQETQYF. The CDR3 coding sequence is TGTGCCATCAGTGGAGCGGGAGGTCGGCAAGAGACCCAGTACTTC.

This sequence joins TRBV12-3 or TRBV12-4 and TRBJ2-3; possibly TRBD1 for D (5 bases). The CDR3 sequence is 14 residues long. The V gene lost 6 bases and the J gene lost 1 base, with 11 bases spanning the gap. CDR3 protein: CASSPGMGTDTQYF. The CDR3 region has the DNA TGTGCCAGCAGCCCAGGGATGGGCACAGATACGCAGTATTTT.

The genes are TRBV7-9 and TRBJ1-4; D is unresolved. Germline lookup yields CDR1 SEHNR and CDR2 FQNEAQ (reference sequence). V lost 0 bases and J lost 4, with 15 bases in between. The CDR3 runs to 17 residues. The chain's CDR3 is CASSLALRTENNEKLFF. The CDR3 DNA reads TGTGCCAGCAGCTTAGCGCTGAGGACGGAAAATAATGAAAAACTGTTTTTT.

This clonotype has just a few counts. The V gene is TRBV24-1, the J gene TRBJ2-1; 7 bases agree with TRBD2. The junction had 9 bases not matched to a gene; V was cut back by 4 bases and J by 7 bases. Germline CDR1 and CDR2: KGHDR and SFDVKD. The CDR3 has 15 amino acids. This CDR3 is CATSDAGTTKNEQFF. The CDR3 DNA is TGTGCCACCAGTGACGCCGGGACTACTAAAAATGAGCAGTTCTTC.

This clonotype was detected ten times or more. The V and J genes are TRBV20-1 and TRBJ2-3, with TRBD2 matching over 8 bases. CDR3 length: 15 residues. Germline assignment: CDR1 DFQATT and CDR2 SNEGSKA (reference sequence). V was clipped by 5 bases and J by 2 bases; unmatched bases: 9. The CDR3, as DNA: TGCAGTGCTCCTTCCGGGGGGGGTAACACAGATACGCAGTATTTT. As protein: CSAPSGGGNTDTQYF.

This clonotype was recorded at least ten times. This rearrangement joins TRBV11-2 to TRBJ1-6; D possibly corresponds to TRBD1 (6 bases). Germline V gene lookup returns CDR1 SGHAT and CDR2 FQNNGV. This CDR3 comprises 15 residues. Trimming took off 7 bases at V and 9 bases at J, with 19 bases between the two ends. The CDR3: CASTKEGRGSSPLHF. The CDR3 nucleotides read TGTGCCAGCACTAAGGAGGGCAGGGGTAGTTCACCCCTCCACTTT.

This clonotype was detected many times. The rearrangement joins TRBV6-6 to TRBJ1-2; no reliable D call. The V end was cut by 2 bases, the J end by 1 base, with 14 bases between. Germline-derived CDR1 and CDR2 are MNHNY and SVGAGI (reference sequence). This CDR3 is 16 amino acids long. The CDR3, as DNA: TGTGCCAGCAGTTACGTCGGGCCCGCTTATAACTATGGCTACACCTTC. Protein: CASSYVGPAYNYGYTF.

This clonotype was recorded many times. The chain uses TRBV7-9 and TRBJ1-1, with D possibly TRBD1 on 6 matching bases. V gave up 5 bases and J gave up 0 bases, with 22 bases separating them. Germline CDR1 SEHNR, CDR2 FQNEAQ (reference sequence). The CDR3 length is 18 residues. The CDR3 DNA reads as TGTGCCAGCAGCCCCCCTTTTCGTTTTGGGGGCCTGAACACTGAAGCTTTCTTT. Its protein product is CASSPPFRFGGLNTEAFF. Full variable domain (remainder filled in from reference TRBV7-9 and TRBJ1-1): DTGVSQNPRHKITKRGQNVTFRCDPISEHNRLYWYRQTLGQGPEFLTYFQNEAQLEKSRLLSDRFSAERPKGSFSTLEIQRTEQGDSAMYLCASSPPFRFGGLNTEAFFGQGTRLTVV.

This clonotype occurred many times. The chain employs TRBV4-2 and TRBJ2-1, with a weak D call TRBD1 (5 bases). V was trimmed by 0 bases and J by 10 bases, leaving 13 bases between them. This CDR3 has 14 amino acids. Germline CDR1 is LGHNA and CDR2 is YNFKEQ. This CDR3 reads CASSQEPVSGEQFF. As DNA, the CDR3 is TGTGCCAGCAGCCAAGAGCCAGTCTCAGGGGAGCAGTTCTTC.